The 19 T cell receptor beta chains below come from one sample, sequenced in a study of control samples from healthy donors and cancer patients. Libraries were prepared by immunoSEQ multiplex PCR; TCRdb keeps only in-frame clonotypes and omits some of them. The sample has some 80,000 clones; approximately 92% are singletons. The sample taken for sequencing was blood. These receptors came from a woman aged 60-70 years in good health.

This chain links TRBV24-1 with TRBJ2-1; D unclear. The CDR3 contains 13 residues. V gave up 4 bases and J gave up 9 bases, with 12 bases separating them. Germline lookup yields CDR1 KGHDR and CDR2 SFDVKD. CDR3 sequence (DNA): TGTGCCACCAGTGACCTGTCCCCCGGTGAGCAGTTCTTC. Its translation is CATSDLSPGEQFF.

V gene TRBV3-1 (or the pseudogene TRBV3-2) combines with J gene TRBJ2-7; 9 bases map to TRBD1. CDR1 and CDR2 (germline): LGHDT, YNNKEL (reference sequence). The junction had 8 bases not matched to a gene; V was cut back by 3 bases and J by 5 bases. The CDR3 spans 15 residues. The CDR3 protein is CASSQAGTGINEQYF. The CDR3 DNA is TGTGCCAGCAGCCAGGCCGGGACAGGGATCAACGAGCAGTACTTC.

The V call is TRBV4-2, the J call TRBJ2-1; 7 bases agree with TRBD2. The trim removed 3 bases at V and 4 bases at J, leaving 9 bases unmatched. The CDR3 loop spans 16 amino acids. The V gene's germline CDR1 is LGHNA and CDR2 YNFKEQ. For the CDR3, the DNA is TGTGCCAGCAGCCAGGACCCGGCTAGCGGATACAATGAGCAGTTCTTC. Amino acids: CASSQDPASGYNEQFF.

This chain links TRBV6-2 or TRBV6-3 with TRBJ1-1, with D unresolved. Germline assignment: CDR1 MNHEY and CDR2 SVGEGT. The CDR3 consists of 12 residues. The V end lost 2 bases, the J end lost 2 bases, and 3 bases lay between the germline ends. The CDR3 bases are TGTGCCAGCAGTTACGTTAACACTGAAGCTTTCTTT. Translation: CASSYVNTEAFF.

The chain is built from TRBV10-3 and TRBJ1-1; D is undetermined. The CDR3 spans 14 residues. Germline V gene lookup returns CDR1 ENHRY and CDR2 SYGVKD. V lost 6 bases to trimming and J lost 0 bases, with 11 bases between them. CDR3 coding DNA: TGTGCCATCAGCCCCGGGCCCATGAACACTGAAGCTTTCTTT. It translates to CAISPGPMNTEAFF.

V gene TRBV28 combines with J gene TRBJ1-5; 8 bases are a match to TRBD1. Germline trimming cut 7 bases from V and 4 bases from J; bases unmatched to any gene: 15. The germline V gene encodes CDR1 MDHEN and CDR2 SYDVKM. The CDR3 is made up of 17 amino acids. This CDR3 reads CASTTLGTGVTNQPQHF. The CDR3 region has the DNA TGTGCCAGCACCACCTTAGGGACAGGCGTTACTAATCAGCCCCAGCATTTT.

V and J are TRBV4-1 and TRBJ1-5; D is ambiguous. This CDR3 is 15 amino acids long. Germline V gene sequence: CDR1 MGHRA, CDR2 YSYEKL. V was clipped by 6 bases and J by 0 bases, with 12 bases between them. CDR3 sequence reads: CASSPLGNSNQPQHF. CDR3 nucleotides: TGCGCCAGCAGTCCCCTCGGCAATAGCAATCAGCCCCAGCATTTT.

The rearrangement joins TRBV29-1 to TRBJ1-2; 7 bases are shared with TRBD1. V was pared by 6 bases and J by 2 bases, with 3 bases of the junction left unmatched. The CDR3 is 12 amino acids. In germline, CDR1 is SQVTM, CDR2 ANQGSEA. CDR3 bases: TGCAGCGTACGGGACAGCAACTATGGCTACACCTTC. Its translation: CSVRDSNYGYTF. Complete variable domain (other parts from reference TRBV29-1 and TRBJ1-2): SAVISQKPSRDICQRGTSLTIQCQVDSQVTMMFWYRQQPGQSLTLIATANQGSEATYESGFVIDKFPISRPNLTFSTLTVSNMSPEDSSIYLCSVRDSNYGYTFGSGTRLTVV.

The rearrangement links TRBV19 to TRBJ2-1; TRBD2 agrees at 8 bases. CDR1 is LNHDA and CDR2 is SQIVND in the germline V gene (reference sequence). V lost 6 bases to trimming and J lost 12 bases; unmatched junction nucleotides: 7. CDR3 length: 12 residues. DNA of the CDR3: TGTGCCAGTAGCCCAGCGGGAGCCTGGCAGTTCTTC. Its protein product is CASSPAGAWQFF.

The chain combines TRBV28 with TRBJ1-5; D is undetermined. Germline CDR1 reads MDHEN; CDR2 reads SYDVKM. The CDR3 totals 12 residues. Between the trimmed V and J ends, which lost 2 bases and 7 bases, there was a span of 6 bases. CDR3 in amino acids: CASSLRGQPQHF. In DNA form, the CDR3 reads TGTGCCAGCAGTTTAAGAGGACAGCCCCAGCATTTT.

The CDR3 loop reads CASSLHGINSPLHF. The CDR3 region has the DNA TGTGCCAGCAGCCTACATGGAATAAATTCACCCCTCCACTTT. V usage is TRBV28 and J usage is TRBJ1-6, with unresolved D. Germline assignment: CDR1 MDHEN and CDR2 SYDVKM. This CDR3 has 14 amino acids. Trimming removed 6 bases from V and 7 bases from J, with 13 bases in between.

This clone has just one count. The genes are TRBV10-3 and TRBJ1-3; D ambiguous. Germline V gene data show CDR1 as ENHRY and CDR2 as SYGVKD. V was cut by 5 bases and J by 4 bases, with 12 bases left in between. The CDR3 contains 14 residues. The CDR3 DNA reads TGTGCCATCAGTCCCGGACGTCAAGGAAACACCATATATTTT. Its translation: CAISPGRQGNTIYF.

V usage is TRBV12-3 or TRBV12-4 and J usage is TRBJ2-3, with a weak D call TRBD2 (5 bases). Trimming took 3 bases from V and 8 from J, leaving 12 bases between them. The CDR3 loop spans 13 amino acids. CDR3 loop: CASSLGGLSTQYF. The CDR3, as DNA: TGTGCCAGCAGTTTGGGCGGGCTTAGTACGCAGTATTTT.

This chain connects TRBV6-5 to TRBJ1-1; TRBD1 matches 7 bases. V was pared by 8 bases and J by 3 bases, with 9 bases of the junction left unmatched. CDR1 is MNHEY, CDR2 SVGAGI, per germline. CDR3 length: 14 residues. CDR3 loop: CASSPDRSDTEAFF. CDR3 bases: TGTGCCAGCTCCCCGGACAGGTCGGACACTGAAGCTTTCTTT.

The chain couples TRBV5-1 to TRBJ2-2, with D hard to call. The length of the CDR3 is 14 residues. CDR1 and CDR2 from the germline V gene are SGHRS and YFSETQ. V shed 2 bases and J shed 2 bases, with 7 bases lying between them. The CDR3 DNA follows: TGCGCCAGCAGCTTTAGCACAAACACCGGGGAGCTGTTTTTT. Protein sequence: CASSFSTNTGELFF.

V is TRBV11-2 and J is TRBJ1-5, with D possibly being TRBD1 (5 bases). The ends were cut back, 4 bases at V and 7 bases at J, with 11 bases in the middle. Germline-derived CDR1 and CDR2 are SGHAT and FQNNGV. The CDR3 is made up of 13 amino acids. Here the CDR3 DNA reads TGTGCCAGCAGCTCGGGGGGGGGACAGCCCCAGCATTTT. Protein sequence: CASSSGGGQPQHF.

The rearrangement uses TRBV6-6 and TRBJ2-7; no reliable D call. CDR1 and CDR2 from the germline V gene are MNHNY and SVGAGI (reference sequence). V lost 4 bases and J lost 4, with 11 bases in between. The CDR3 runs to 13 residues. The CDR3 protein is CASSLPARYEQYF. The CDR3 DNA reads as TGTGCCAGCAGTTTGCCGGCCAGGTACGAGCAGTACTTC.

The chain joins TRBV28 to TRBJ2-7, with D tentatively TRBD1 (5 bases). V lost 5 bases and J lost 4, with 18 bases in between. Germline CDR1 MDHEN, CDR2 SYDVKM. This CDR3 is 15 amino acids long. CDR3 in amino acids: CASSSFGASTYEQYF. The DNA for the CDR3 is TGTGCCAGCAGTAGTTTTGGGGCGAGTACTTACGAGCAGTACTTC.

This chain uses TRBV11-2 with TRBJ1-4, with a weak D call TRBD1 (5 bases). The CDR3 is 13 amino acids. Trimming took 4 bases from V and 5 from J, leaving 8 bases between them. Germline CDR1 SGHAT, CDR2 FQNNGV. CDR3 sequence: CASSSRDNEKLFF. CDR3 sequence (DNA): TGTGCCAGCAGCTCCCGGGACAATGAAAAACTGTTTTTT.